This TCR beta chain derives from a study of cytomegalovirus exposure and HLA in healthy donors. Study-wide points: A list of 150 or so TCR beta chains associated with cytomegalovirus was given.

Germline assignment: CDR1 SGHTS and CDR2 YDEGEE. This CDR3 contains 15 residues. The J segment lost 4 bases and the V segment lost 2 bases, leaving 5 bases of the junction unmatched. Sequenced by immunoSEQ multiplex PCR; TCRdb stores in-frame clones only, minus some. The sample has roughly 150,000 clones; approximately 90% are singletons. In the case of this clone: The antigen is unknown.

This chain uses TRBV5-8 with TRBJ1-3; 8 bases line up with TRBD1. Sequences were obtained from PBMCs. The clonotype comes from a young man in good health and CMV-seronegative. CDR3 sequence reads: CASSFRRGPGNTIYF. The CDR3 region has the DNA TGTGCCAGCAGCTTCCGCAGGGGGCCCGGAAACACCATATATTTT. Complete variable domain (other parts from reference TRBV5-8 and TRBJ1-3): EAGVTQSPTHLIKTRGQQATLRCSPISGHTSVYWYQQALGLGLQFLLWYDEGEERNRGNFPPRFSGRQFPNYSSELNVNALELEDSALYLCASSFRRGPGNTIYFGEGSWLTVV.